This TCR beta chain was identified during a study of CD4 T cells in relation to SARS-CoV-2 and coronaviruses. For the study at large: After less than eleven days of antigen culture, PBMC TCR beta CDR3s were sequenced. The study's findings and limits: Monoreactive clones expanded significantly more to SARS-CoV-2 than crossreactive clones did.

This CDR3 is 14 amino acids long. Trimming pared 2 bases from V and 3 bases from J, leaving 12 bases between. Per germline, CDR1 GTSNPN and CDR2 SVGIG (reference sequence). Only in-frame clones appear in the TCRdb table, and some are missing; sequencing was by immunoSEQ multiplex PCR. The sample has about 36,000 clones; 75% to 85% are singletons. Naive or memory CD4+ cells were cultured 1:1 with T cell-depleted PBMCs plus CEF. Worth noting for this clone: Its antigen is not known.

The J gene is TRBJ2-3, the V gene TRBV30; a weak D match, TRBD1 (5 bases). The TCR sequence derives from an adult with COVID-19. The sequenced material came from memory CD4+ T cells from PBMCs, cultured in vitro. The CDR3 is CAWSKAGWTDTQYF. The CDR3 coding sequence is TGTGCCTGGAGTAAGGCAGGGTGGACAGATACGCAGTATTTT.